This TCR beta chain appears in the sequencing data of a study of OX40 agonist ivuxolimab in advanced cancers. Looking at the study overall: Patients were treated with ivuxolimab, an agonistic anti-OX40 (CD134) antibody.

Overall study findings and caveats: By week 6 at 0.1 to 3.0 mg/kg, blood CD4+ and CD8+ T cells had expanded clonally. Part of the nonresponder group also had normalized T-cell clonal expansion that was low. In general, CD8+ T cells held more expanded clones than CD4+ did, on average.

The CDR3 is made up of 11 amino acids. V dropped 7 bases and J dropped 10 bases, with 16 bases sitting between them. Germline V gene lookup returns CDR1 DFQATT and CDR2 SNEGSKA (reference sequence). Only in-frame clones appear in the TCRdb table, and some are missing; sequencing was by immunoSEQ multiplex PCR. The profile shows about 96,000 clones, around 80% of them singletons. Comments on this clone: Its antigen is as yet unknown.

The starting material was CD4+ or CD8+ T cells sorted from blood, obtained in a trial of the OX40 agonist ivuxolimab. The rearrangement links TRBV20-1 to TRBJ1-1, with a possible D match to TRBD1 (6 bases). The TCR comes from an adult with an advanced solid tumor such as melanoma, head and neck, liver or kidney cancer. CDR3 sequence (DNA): TGCAGTGGGGGGCCAGCCGGGTCAGCTTTCTTT. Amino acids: CSGGPAGSAFF.